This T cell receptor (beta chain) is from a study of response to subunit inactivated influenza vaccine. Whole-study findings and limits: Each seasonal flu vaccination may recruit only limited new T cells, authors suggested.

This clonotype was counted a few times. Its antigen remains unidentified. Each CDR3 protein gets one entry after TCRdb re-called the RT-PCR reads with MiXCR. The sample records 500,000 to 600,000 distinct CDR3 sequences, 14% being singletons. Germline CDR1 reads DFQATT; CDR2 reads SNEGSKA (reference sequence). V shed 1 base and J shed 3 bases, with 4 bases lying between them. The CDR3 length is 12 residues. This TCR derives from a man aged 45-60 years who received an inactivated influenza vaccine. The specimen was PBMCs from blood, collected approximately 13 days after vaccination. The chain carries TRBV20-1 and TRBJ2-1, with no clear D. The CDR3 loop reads CSARGVYNEQFF. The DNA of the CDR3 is TGCAGTGCTAGAGGGGTCTACAATGAGCAGTTCTTC.